The sample holds one count of the clone carrying this T cell receptor beta chain. Its matching antigen is unknown. Method: immunoSEQ multiplex PCR; TCRdb's copy keeps in-frame clones and lacks some. The table shows under 35,000 clones, with more than 85% occurring only once. The sample originates from a study of chemoradiotherapy in HPV16-positive cancers. Study-wide results and limits: HPV-responsive T-cell expansion during chemoradiotherapy was linked to improved recurrence-free survival in HPV16-positive patients. Functional assays defining HPV-specific T cells used only two HPV16-positive patients.

In germline, CDR1 is SGHVS, CDR2 FQNEAQ. The junction had 12 bases not matched to a gene; V was cut back by 1 base and J by 5 bases. This CDR3 has 18 amino acids. Repeated repertoire sampling spanned the course of chemoradiotherapy. This receptor was obtained from a human donor with HPV-associated anogenital cancer. The sequencing used blood, collected from a patient who underwent chemoradiotherapy. The rearrangement joins TRBV7-8 to TRBJ2-1; 9 bases map to TRBD2. The chain's CDR3 is CASSLVAGGPVLDNEQFF. The CDR3, as DNA: TGTGCCAGCAGCTTAGTTGCGGGAGGGCCTGTGTTGGACAATGAGCAGTTCTTC.